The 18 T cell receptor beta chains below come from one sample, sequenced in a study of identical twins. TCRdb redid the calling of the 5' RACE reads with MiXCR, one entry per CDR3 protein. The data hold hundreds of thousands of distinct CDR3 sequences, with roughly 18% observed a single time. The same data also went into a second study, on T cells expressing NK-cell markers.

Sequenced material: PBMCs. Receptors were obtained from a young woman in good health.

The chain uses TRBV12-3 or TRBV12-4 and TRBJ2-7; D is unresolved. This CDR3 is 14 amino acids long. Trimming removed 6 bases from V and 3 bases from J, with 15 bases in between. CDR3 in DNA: TGTGCCAGCAGCCCCGCTGCATGGAGCTACGAGCAGTACTTC. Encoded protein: CASSPAAWSYEQYF.

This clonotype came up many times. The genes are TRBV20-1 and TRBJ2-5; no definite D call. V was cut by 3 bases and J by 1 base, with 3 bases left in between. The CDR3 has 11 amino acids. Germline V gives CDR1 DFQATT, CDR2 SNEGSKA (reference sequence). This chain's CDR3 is CSASGQETQYF. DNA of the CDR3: TGCAGTGCTAGCGGCCAAGAGACCCAGTACTTC.

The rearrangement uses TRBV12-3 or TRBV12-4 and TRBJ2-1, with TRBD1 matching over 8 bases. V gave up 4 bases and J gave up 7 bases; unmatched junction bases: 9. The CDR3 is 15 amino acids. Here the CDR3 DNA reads TGTGCCAGCAGTTCTCCCCCGACAGGGGAGAATGAGCAGTTCTTC. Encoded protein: CASSSPPTGENEQFF.

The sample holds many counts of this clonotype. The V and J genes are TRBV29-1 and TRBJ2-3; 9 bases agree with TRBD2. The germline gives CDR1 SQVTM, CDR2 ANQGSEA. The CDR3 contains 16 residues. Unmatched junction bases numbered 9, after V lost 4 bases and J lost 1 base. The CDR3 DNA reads TGCAGCGTTGGTGGTAGCGGGGGCCTCGGCACAGATACGCAGTATTTT. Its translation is CSVGGSGGLGTDTQYF.

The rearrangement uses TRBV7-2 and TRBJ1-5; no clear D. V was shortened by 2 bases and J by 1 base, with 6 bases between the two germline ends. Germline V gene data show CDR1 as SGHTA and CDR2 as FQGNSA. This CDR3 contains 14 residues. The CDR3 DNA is TGTGCCAGCAGCTTACGTCTAAGCAATCAGCCCCAGCATTTT. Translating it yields CASSLRLSNQPQHF. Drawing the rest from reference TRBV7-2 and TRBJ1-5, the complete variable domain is GAGVSQSPSNKVTEKGKDVELRCDPISGHTALYWYRQSLGQGLEFLIYFQGNSAPDKSGLPSDRFSAERTGGSVSTLTIQRTQQEDSAVYLCASSLRLSNQPQHFGDGTRLSIL.

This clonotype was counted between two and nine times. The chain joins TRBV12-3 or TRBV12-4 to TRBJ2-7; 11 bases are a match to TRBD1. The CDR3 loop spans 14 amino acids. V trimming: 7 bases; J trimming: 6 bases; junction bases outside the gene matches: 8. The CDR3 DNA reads TGTGCCAGCACCCGGACAGGGGGCTACAGCGAGCAGTACTTC. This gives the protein CASTRTGGYSEQYF.

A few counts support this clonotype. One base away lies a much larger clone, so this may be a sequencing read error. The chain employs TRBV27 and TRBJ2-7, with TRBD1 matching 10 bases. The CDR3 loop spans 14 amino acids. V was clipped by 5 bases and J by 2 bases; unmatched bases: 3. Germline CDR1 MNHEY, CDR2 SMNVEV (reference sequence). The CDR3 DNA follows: TGTGCCAGCAGTCCGACAGGGGGCACCTACGAGCAGTACTTC. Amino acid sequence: CASSPTGGTYEQYF.

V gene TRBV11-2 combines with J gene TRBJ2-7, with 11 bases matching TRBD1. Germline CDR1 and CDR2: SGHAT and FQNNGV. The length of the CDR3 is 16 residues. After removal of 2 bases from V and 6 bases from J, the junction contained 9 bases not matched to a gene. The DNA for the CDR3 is TGTGCCAGCAGCTTAATGCCGGGACAGGGGGTCGGCGAGCAGTACTTC. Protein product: CASSLMPGQGVGEQYF.

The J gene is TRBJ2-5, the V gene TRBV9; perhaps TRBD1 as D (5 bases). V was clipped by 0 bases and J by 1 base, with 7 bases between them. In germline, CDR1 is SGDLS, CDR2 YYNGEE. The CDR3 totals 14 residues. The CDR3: CASSVVDSQETQYF. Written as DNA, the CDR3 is TGTGCCAGCAGCGTAGTTGACAGCCAAGAGACCCAGTACTTC. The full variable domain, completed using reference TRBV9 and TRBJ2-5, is DSGVTQTPKHLITATGQRVTLRCSPRSGDLSVYWYQQSLDQGLQFLIQYYNGEERAKGNILERFSAQQFPDLHSELNLSSLELGDSALYFCASSVVDSQETQYFGPGTRLLVL.

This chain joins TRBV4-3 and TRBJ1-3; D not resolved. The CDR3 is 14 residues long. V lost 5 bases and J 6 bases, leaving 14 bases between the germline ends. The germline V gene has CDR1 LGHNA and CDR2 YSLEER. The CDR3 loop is CASSVSQRVNTIYF. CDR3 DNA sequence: TGCGCCAGCAGCGTATCCCAACGAGTAAACACCATATATTTT.

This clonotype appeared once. The CDR3 DNA follows: TGTGCCAGCAGGAAGACAGGGGTGGTCAATTCACCCCTCCACTTT. This translates into CASRKTGVVNSPLHF. V and J are TRBV12-3 or TRBV12-4 and TRBJ1-6; 8 positions agree with TRBD1. The CDR3 spans 15 residues. The V gene end was trimmed by 6 bases and the J gene end by 7 bases; junction bases not matched to a gene: 8.

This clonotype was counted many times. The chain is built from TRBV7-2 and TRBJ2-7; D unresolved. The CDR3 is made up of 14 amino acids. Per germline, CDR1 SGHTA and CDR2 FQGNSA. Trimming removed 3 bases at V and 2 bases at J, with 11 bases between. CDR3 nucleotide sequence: TGTGCCAGCAGCTTTAAACACGTCGCCTACGAGCAGTACTTC. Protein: CASSFKHVAYEQYF.

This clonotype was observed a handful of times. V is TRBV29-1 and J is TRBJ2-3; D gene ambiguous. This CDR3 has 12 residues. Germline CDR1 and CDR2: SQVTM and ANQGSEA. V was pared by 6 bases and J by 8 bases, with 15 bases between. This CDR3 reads CSVQDLLRTQYF. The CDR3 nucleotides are TGCAGCGTCCAAGACCTCCTTCGTACGCAGTATTTT.

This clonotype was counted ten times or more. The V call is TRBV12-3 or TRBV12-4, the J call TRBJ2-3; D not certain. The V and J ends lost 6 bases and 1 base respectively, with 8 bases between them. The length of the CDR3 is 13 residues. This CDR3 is CASSLSRTDTQYF. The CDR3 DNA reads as TGTGCCAGCAGCTTAAGCCGCACAGATACGCAGTATTTT.

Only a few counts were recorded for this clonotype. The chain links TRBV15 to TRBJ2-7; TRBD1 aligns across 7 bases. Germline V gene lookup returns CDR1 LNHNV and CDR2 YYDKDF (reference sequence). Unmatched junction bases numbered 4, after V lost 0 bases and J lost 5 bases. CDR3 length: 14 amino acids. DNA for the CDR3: TGTGCCACCAGCAGAGAAGACAGGGCCGACGAGCAGTACTTC. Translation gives CATSREDRADEQYF. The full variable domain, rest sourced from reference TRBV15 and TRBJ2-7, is DAMVIQNPRYQVTQFGKPVTLSCSQTLNHNVMYWYQQKSSQAPKLLFHYYDKDFNNEADTPDNFQSRRPNTSFCFLDIRSPGLGDTAMYLCATSREDRADEQYFGPGTRLTVT.

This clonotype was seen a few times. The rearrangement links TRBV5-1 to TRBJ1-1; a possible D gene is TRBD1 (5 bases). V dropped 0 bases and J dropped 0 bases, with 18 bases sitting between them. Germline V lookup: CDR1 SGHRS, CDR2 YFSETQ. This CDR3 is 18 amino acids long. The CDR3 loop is CASSLVSGNGALNTEAFF. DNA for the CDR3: TGCGCCAGCAGCTTGGTTAGCGGTAATGGGGCTTTGAACACTGAAGCTTTCTTT.

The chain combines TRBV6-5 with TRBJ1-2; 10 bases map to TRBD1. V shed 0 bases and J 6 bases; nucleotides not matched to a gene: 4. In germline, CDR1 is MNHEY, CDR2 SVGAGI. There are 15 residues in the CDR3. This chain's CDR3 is CASSYSRQGAHGYTF. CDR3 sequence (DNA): TGTGCCAGCAGTTACTCGAGACAGGGGGCACATGGCTACACCTTC.

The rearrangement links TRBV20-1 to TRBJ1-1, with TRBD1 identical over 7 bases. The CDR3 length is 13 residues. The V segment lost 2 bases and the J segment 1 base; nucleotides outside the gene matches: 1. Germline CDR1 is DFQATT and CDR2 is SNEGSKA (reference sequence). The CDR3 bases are TGCAGTGCTAGACACAGGGGGAACACTGAAGCTTTCTTT. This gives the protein CSARHRGNTEAFF.